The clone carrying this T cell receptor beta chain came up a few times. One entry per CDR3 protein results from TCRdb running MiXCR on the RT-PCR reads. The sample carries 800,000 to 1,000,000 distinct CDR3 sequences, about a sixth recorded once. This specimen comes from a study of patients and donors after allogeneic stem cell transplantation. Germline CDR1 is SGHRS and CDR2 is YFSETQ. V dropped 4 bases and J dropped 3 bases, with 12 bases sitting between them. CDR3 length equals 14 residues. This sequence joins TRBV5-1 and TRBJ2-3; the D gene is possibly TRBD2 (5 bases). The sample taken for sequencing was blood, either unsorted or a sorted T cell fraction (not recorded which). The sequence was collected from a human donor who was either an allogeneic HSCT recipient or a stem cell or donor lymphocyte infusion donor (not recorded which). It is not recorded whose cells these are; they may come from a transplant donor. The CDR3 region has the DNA TGCGCCAGCAGCATACGGGAAGGGACAGATACGCAGTATTTT. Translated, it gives CASSIREGTDTQYF.